The clone carrying this TCR beta chain was picked up a small number of times. Its cognate antigen is unknown. Sorted cells numbering roughly 20,000 to 1,000,000, with 10%, 30% or 50% RNA, yielded the naive CD8 libraries. A CD8+CD4-CCR7+CD45RA+ phenotype served as the sorting definition for naive CD8 T cells. Methods described previously were used for bulk TCR libraries, and listed TCR primers were applied. Each CDR3 protein is one row after TCRdb ran MiXCR on the PCR reads. Counted here are 490,000 or so distinct CDR3 sequences, roughly 24% occurring once; the ten biggest clones make up approximately 0.76%. This sample was taken from a study of molecular identifiers for immune sequencing clone quantification. Germline lookup yields CDR1 SQVTM and CDR2 ANQGSEA. V was clipped by 7 bases and J by 1 base, with 11 bases between them. CDR3 length equals 12 residues. General study points: Clones exceeding 20 RNA copies carried over 99% of effector molecules but under 1% of naive-cell molecules.

The specimen was naive CD8+ T cells from blood, with Jurkat cell RNA spiked in. Noted subset: FACS-sorted CD8+CD4-CCR7+CD45RA+ naive T cells. The receptor's source is a human donor in good health. Some libraries in this study had Jurkat cell RNA spiked in. The gene calls are TRBV29-1 and TRBJ2-7; maybe TRBD1 (5 bases). The CDR3 protein is CSAVTESYEQYF. As DNA, the CDR3 is TGCAGCGCCGTGACAGAATCCTACGAGCAGTACTTC.